This T cell receptor beta chain was retrieved from a study of blood T cell repertoires in COVID-19. Study background: Acute and convalescent COVID-19 samples came from the United States, Italy and Spain. From T cells, B-cell-depleted T cells, or PBMCs came the material, which was cDNA or gDNA.

With V trimmed by 3 bases and J by 3 bases, 2 bases remained unmatched. Germline V gene lookup returns CDR1 MDHEN and CDR2 SYDVKM. The CDR3 has 13 amino acids. Study processing details: Researchers report that nucleated cell counts were estimated from reference gene primer amplification. Profiling relied on immunoSEQ multiplex PCR, and the TCRdb table lists in-frame clones only, not all of them. That table gives V, J and clone size, and the DNA gave D and trimming. The sample carries roughly 88,000 clones, 75% to 95% recorded once. The V and J genes are TRBV28 and TRBJ2-7, with 7 bases lining up with TRBD2. The sequence was collected from a woman aged 45 to 65 in a cohort sampled during active COVID-19. Material: peripheral blood. CDR3 region: CASSFPSGYEQYF. CDR3 in DNA: TGTGCCAGCAGTTTTCCTAGCGGCTACGAGCAGTACTTC.